Presented here are 11 T cell receptor beta chains from one specimen sequenced in a study of T cells in Graves' hyperthyroidism and ophthalmopathy. Amplification of TCR beta CDR3 regions used RNA as the template. Initially, a first-round RT-PCR of the TCR CDR3 employed the HTBI primer set. A single record per CDR3 protein comes from TCRdb applying MiXCR to the multiplex PCR reads. The data show some 620,000 distinct CDR3 sequences, roughly 17% seen once. The sample taken for sequencing was blood. The receptors come from a woman in her thirties with Graves' hyperthyroidism.

This clonotype was observed many times. The chain joins TRBV6-1 to TRBJ2-7; possibly TRBD2 for D (5 bases). Deletions cut 5 bases from V and 2 bases from J, with 16 bases between. The CDR3 totals 15 residues. Germline values: CDR1 MNHNS, CDR2 SASEGT. The CDR3 protein is CASSSQSRGTYEQYF. In nucleotides, the CDR3 is TGTGCCAGCAGTTCCCAGTCCAGAGGGACCTACGAGCAGTACTTC.

The chain uses TRBV6-5 and TRBJ2-2, with 7 bases lining up with TRBD2. Germline V lookup: CDR1 MNHEY, CDR2 SVGAGI. J was trimmed by 1 base and V by 0 bases; bases with no gene match: 5. The CDR3 is 17 amino acids. The CDR3 loop is CASSYSGLGLNTGELFF. The CDR3 bases are TGTGCCAGCAGTTACTCTGGACTAGGGTTGAACACCGGGGAGCTGTTTTTT.

The table lists this clonotype with a few counts. This chain connects TRBV9 to TRBJ1-4; D gene uncertain. Germline V gives CDR1 SGDLS, CDR2 YYNGEE. Trimming left V 3 bases short and J 1 base short, with 13 bases between. CDR3 size: 16 residues. DNA of the CDR3: TGTGCCAGCAGCGCCAGAAGTGGCAGAACTAATGAAAAACTGTTTTTT. Protein sequence: CASSARSGRTNEKLFF.

V gene TRBV30 combines with J gene TRBJ2-3; 10 nucleotides match TRBD1. V lost 0 bases and J lost 0; bases outside the gene matches: 6. CDR3 length: 17 residues. From germline, CDR1 is GTSNPN and CDR2 SVGIG (reference sequence). The CDR3 region has the DNA TGTGCCTGGAGTGTAACCGGGACAGGGGCTAGCACAGATACGCAGTATTTT. This encodes CAWSVTGTGASTDTQYF.

This clonotype was recorded a few times. This sequence joins TRBV28 and TRBJ1-6; tentatively, D is TRBD1 (6 bases). Between the trimmed V and J ends, which lost 3 bases and 6 bases, there was a span of 12 bases. The CDR3 runs to 15 residues. Germline V lookup: CDR1 MDHEN, CDR2 SYDVKM. The CDR3 loop is CASSLSARGNSPLHF. The CDR3 DNA reads TGTGCCAGCAGTTTGTCGGCCAGGGGTAATTCACCCCTCCACTTT.

DNA for the CDR3: TGTGCCAGCAGCTTGGTCCTAGCGACGTATTTT. This codes for CASSLVLATYF. V usage is TRBV7-9 and J usage is TRBJ2-3; weak D call: TRBD2 (6 bases). Trimming shortened V by 3 bases and J by 14 bases, and 12 bases separated the two germline ends. Germline values: CDR1 SEHNR, CDR2 FQNEAQ (reference sequence). The CDR3 spans 11 residues.

Only a few counts were recorded for this clonotype. The rearrangement links TRBV4-1 to TRBJ1-5; D remains ambiguous. The CDR3 has 13 amino acids. V lost 0 bases, J lost 6 bases, and 6 bases lay in between. Germline CDR1 reads MGHRA; CDR2 reads YSYEKL. The CDR3 sequence is CASSQDISQPQHF. The CDR3 coding sequence is TGCGCCAGCAGCCAAGATATAAGTCAGCCCCAGCATTTT.

This clonotype was detected many times. J is TRBJ1-1 and V is TRBV12-3 or TRBV12-4; D gene unclear. The CDR3 totals 12 residues. Trimming removed 2 bases at V and 3 bases at J, with 4 bases between. For the CDR3, the DNA is TGTGCCAGCAGTTTATATTACACTGAAGCTTTCTTT. Its translation is CASSLYYTEAFF.

Only a few counts were recorded for this clonotype. The chain combines TRBV7-8 with TRBJ2-7, with D perhaps TRBD2 (6 bases). From germline, CDR1 is SGHVS and CDR2 FQNEAQ. The ends were cut back, 5 bases at V and 5 bases at J, with 22 bases in the middle. The CDR3 length is 16 residues. The CDR3 DNA is TGTGCCAGCAGCCCAGGGTACCGGGACTCAGACGACGAGCAGTACTTC. Translation: CASSPGYRDSDDEQYF.

This clonotype was counted ten times or more. The CDR3 region is CASSPTGRGTEAFF. The CDR3 DNA reads TGTGCCAGCAGTCCGACAGGGAGAGGGACTGAAGCTTTCTTT. The chain links TRBV12-3 or TRBV12-4 to TRBJ1-1; 7 nucleotides align to TRBD1. The CDR3 covers 14 residues. Germline trimming cut 5 bases from V and 5 bases from J; bases unmatched to any gene: 8.

This clonotype was seen more than once but under ten times. The gene calls are TRBV28 and TRBJ2-1; TRBD2 aligns across 7 bases. The V and J ends lost 4 bases and 8 bases, in that order; junction bases with no gene match: 8. CDR1 MDHEN and CDR2 SYDVKM come from the germline V gene. This CDR3 contains 14 residues. The CDR3 DNA reads as TGTGCCAGCAGTTACGGGGGGTCGCGCGATGAGCAGTTCTTC. This codes for CASSYGGSRDEQFF. Full variable domain (remainder filled in from reference TRBV28 and TRBJ2-1): DVKVTQSSRYLVKRTGEKVFLECVQDMDHENMFWYRQDPGLGLRLIYFSYDVKMKEKGDIPEGYSVSREKKERFSLILESASTNQTSMYLCASSYGGSRDEQFFGPGTRLTVL.